The clone carrying this T cell receptor (beta chain) has ten or more counts. Its antigen remains unidentified. TCRdb re-called the reads through MiXCR, storing one row per CDR3 protein. The sample consists of 680,000 or so distinct CDR3 sequences, 35% of them appearing once. The data were obtained in a study of T cell repertoires in cytomegalovirus infection. Study details: Public TCR beta signatures marked donors with CMV infection and the matching HLA. General study findings and limits: Clonotypes of TCR beta that were HLA-C-restricted and CMV-specific dominated the ex vivo response. Public TCR beta family frequency separated CMV-and-HLA carriers, including in an independent cohort.

The CDR3 runs to 17 residues. From germline, CDR1 is SGHTA and CDR2 FQGNSA. V lost 1 base and J 2 bases, leaving 17 bases between the germline ends. The TCR sequence derives from a human donor in good health (CMV status not recorded). Some clones in this sample may be carry-over from other donors' samples. The sequenced sample was PBMCs. The rearrangement joins TRBV7-2 to TRBJ1-2; maybe TRBD1 (5 bases). This CDR3 reads CASSLGQSSVLNYGYTF. Written as DNA, the CDR3 is TGTGCCAGCAGCTTAGGACAGAGTTCAGTTCTGAACTATGGCTACACCTTC.